This T cell receptor beta chain was found in a study of T-cell reconstitution after alpha-beta-depleted transplantation in children. Study-wide points: Some patients' high day-60 TCRbeta diversity was traced to surviving recipient T cells and thymic progenitors. T-cell numbers and diversity, one year after transplant, stemmed largely from T cells that were newly produced. Expanded graft clones, several hundred of them, were reportedly the source of alpha-beta T cells about two months after transplant.

Comment on this clonotype: Its cognate antigen is unknown.

Unique molecular identifiers featured in how the TCRbeta library was prepared. TCRdb independently ran MiXCR on the PCR reads; one entry per CDR3 protein. The data contain a few hundred thousand distinct CDR3 sequences, 27% of them singletons. The germline V gene has CDR1 WSHSY and CDR2 SAAADI. The ends lost 7 bases at V and 4 bases at J; junction bases unmatched: 19. The CDR3 runs to 18 residues. The source material was PBMCs, sampled before TCRalphabeta/CD19-depleted stem cell transplant. This TCR was recovered from a boy under three years old with Wiskott-Aldrich syndrome, due to receive a stem cell transplant. The chain recombines TRBV10-2 with TRBJ2-5; 9 positions match TRBD2. The CDR3 sequence is CASKGRGPSGMWAETQYF. CDR3 nucleotides: TGCGCCAGCAAGGGACGTGGGCCTAGCGGGATGTGGGCAGAGACCCAGTACTTC.